A selection of T cell receptor beta chains follows, all from one sample in a study of T cell responses to AZD1222 COVID-19 vaccine. Method: immunoSEQ multiplex PCR; TCRdb's copy keeps in-frame clones and lacks some. The sample contains approximately 150,000 clones, about 87% of which appear only once. The source was peripheral blood, collected on day 0 of MenACWY control vaccination. These TCRs come from an adult in good health. CDR3s include the opening cysteine and the closing phenylalanine or tryptophan. D genes are given only for firm matches. Only some rows state a clone size, as once, few, many or a class for expanded clones.

V	D	J	size	DNA	CDR3
TRBV7-9	NA	TRBJ2-3	once	TGTGCCAGCAGCCTCCGGGACATCACAGATACGCAGTATTTT	CASSLRDITDTQYF
TRBV10-3	NA	TRBJ2-7	NA	TGTGCCATCAGTGAGTCGTCCGCCTACGAGCAGTACTTC	CAISESSAYEQYF
TRBV20-1	TRBD1	TRBJ2-7	NA	TGCAGTGCTAGTGCCTCCGGGACAGCCTCCTACGAGCAGTACTTC	CSASASGTASYEQYF
TRBV7-2	NA	TRBJ1-2	NA	TGTGCCAGCAGCAGTGGCAGGGCCTATGGCTACACCTTC	CASSSGRAYGYTF
TRBV5-4	NA	TRBJ1-6	NA	TGTGCCAGCAGCTTCCGCAAAGGGACGTTTTCACCCCTCCACTTT	CASSFRKGTFSPLHF
TRBV6-5	TRBD1	TRBJ1-3	once	TGTGCCAGCACCAAACCCGGGACAGGGAACACCATATATTTT	CASTKPGTGNTIYF
TRBV5-6	NA	TRBJ1-1	NA	TGTGCCAGCAGCCCCGGGGGCCTGAACACTGAAGCTTTCTTT	CASSPGGLNTEAFF
TRBV12-3/TRBV12-4	NA	TRBJ1-6	NA	TGTGCCAGCAATCCGGCCGTAGGCTCACCCCTCCACTTT	CASNPAVGSPLHF
TRBV19	NA	TRBJ2-1	NA	TGTGCCAGTAGTCCGGGGCCGGGGCGCTCCTACAATGAGCAGTTCTTC	CASSPGPGRSYNEQFF
TRBV5-4	TRBD1	TRBJ1-2	NA	TGTGCCAGCAGCGGCGGGACAGGGGGCTACTATGGCTACACCTTC	CASSGGTGGYYGYTF